The sequence of this TCR beta chain was determined in a study of cytomegalovirus exposure and HLA in healthy donors. In the study overall: The study's early data release held about 77 million unique TCRs from HLA-typed donors.

PCR was performed using 60 Vbeta and 13 Jbeta primers. The authors' processing: A follow-up analysis tallied around 76 million unique TCR beta chains, some 9.9 million shared. Libraries were prepared by immunoSEQ multiplex PCR; TCRdb keeps only in-frame clonotypes and omits some of them. From that table come the V and J calls and clone size; the DNA was used to work out D and trimming. The top ten hold over 1.5% of the sample, which has around 170,000 clones, 65% to 85% seen once. General study results and limits: In vitro experiments confirmed that three CMV-associated chains were specific for CMV antigens. There were reportedly fewer N-insertions in an Asian-associated ancestry cluster than the approximately 670-donor mean, in a later analysis.

This clone appeared a single time. The target antigen is unknown. The CDR3 has 13 amino acids. V dropped 4 bases and J dropped 6 bases, with 11 bases sitting between them. Per the germline V gene, CDR1 is SSHAT and CDR2 is FNYEAQ (reference sequence). The chain recombines TRBV7-7 with TRBJ2-3; D is unclear. The TCR originated in a woman aged 18-29 years in good health and CMV-seronegative. What was sequenced was PBMCs. CDR3 DNA: TGTGCCAGCAGCTCCAACGTCGGGGATACGCAGTATTTT. Translation: CASSSNVGDTQYF.